This T cell receptor beta chain was retrieved from a study of shared clonotypes between healthy human individuals. Findings and limits, study-wide: Only blood was sampled, and tissue TCR repertoires likely differ from blood ones.

This clone was seen only a few times. Its antigen is unidentified. Researchers ran the assay at a deep level. As processed by the authors: Because ImmunoSEQ provided only junction sequences with no quality scores, the filtering differed. Here immunoSEQ multiplex PCR was the method, and the copy in TCRdb shows in-frame clones only, minus some. Clone size and the V and J calls come from that table; the DNA yielded D and trimming. The data show hundreds of thousands of clones, approximately 79% seen once. CDR1 is SGHTS and CDR2 is YDEGEE in the germline V gene. The V gene end was trimmed by 4 bases and the J gene end by 10 bases; junction bases not matched to a gene: 8. CDR3 length: 15 residues. Adult donors, all healthy and HIV-negative, had no recent acute infections or vaccinations.

This TCR was sampled from a woman in her twenties or thirties in good health. Material for sequencing was memory CD4+ T cells sorted from blood. The subset is: CD45RA-negative fraction. This chain connects TRBV5-8 to TRBJ2-1; 13 nucleotides agree with TRBD2. CDR3 nucleotides: TGTGCCAGCAGCGTGGGACTAGCGGGGTCCTGGGAGCAGTTCTTC. Protein: CASSVGLAGSWEQFF.